A selection of T cell receptor beta chains follows, all from one sample in a study of Ad26.COV2.S vaccination and SARS-CoV-2 variants. The assay was immunoSEQ multiplex PCR, and TCRdb's table has in-frame clones only and misses some. The sample gives roughly 140,000 clones, 70% to 90% of which show up once; 5% is in the top ten. This sample comprised peripheral blood, obtained after recovery from COVID-19. The receptors were sampled from a human donor who had recovered from COVID-19. CDR3s include the opening cysteine and the closing phenylalanine or tryptophan. D genes are given only for firm matches. Size tells how often a clone was seen (once, few, many) or the class of an expanded clone, and some rows leave it out.

D gene	clone size	V gene	J gene	CDR3 DNA	CDR3 protein
.	.	TRBV27	TRBJ1-5	TGTGCCAGCAGATGGGGAGACGATCAGCCCCAGCATTTT	CASRWGDDQPQHF
.	.	TRBV27	TRBJ1-2	TGTGCCAGCAGTTCCGCCGTGGCCTATGGCTACACCTTC	CASSSAVAYGYTF
.	once	TRBV28	TRBJ2-7	TGTGCCAGCGGGGGTATAACCTACGAGCAGTACTTC	CASGGITYEQYF
.	.	TRBV5-4	TRBJ2-7	TGTGCCAGCAGCTATGGACAGACTCAAGAGCAGTACTTC	CASSYGQTQEQYF
.	.	TRBV13	TRBJ2-7	TGTGCCAGCAGCTTAGACTCCAGGGCCTACGAGCAGTACTTC	CASSLDSRAYEQYF
TRBD2	few	TRBV28	TRBJ2-7	TGTGCCAGCAGGCTACTAGCGGGGGGAACCTACGAGCAGTACTTC	CASRLLAGGTYEQYF
.	.	TRBV20-1	TRBJ1-1	TGCAGTGCTAGAGATAAAGCTGAAGCTTTCTTT	CSARDKAEAFF
.	.	TRBV5-6	TRBJ1-1	TGTGCCAGCAGCTTGGTTCCAGGGATGAACACTGAAGCTTTCTTT	CASSLVPGMNTEAFF
.	.	TRBV6-1	TRBJ2-7	TGTGCCAGCAGTGAAGGGGCAGGGTGGGCTTACGAGCAGTACTTC	CASSEGAGWAYEQYF
.	.	TRBV29-1	TRBJ1-3	TGCAGCGTTGGCGGAAACACCATATATTTT	CSVGGNTIYF
TRBD1	.	TRBV11-2	TRBJ1-2	TGTGCCAGTTTAGCTTCACAGGGGCCTCAAGGGATCGCCTTC	CASLASQGPQGIAF
.	.	TRBV7-8	TRBJ2-3	TGTGCCAGCAGCCCCGGACGTTGGGCAGATACGCAGTATTTT	CASSPGRWADTQYF
TRBD1	.	TRBV15	TRBJ1-1	TGTGCCACTCAGTCCCCCAGGGGGCGAATGAACACTGAAGCTTTCTTT	CATQSPRGRMNTEAFF
TRBD1	.	TRBV3-1/TRBV3-2	TRBJ2-1	TGTGCCAGCAGCCATTACAGGGGGTTAAGCAATGAGCAGTTCTTC	CASSHYRGLSNEQFF
.	.	TRBV2	TRBJ2-5	TGTGCCAGCAGTGAACTCGGTGAGGGGCCGGTAGAGACCCAGTACTTC	CASSELGEGPVETQYF
.	.	TRBV14	TRBJ1-1	TGTGCCAGCAGCGTATTCCTGAACACTGAAGCTTTCTTT	CASSVFLNTEAFF
.	.	TRBV4-1	TRBJ2-1	TGCGCCAGCAGCCAGTCCTCCGGGGCCAACAATGAGCAGTTCTTC	CASSQSSGANNEQFF
TRBD2	.	TRBV6-5	TRBJ2-3	TGTGCCAGCAGTTCTCTTAGCGGGGGGACCACAGATACGCAGTATTTT	CASSSLSGGTTDTQYF
TRBD1	.	TRBV19	TRBJ1-6	TGTGCCAGTAGTATATCTAGGGACAGGGACTCACCCCTCCACTTT	CASSISRDRDSPLHF
.	.	TRBV11-2	TRBJ2-2	TGTGCCAGCAGCTTAAGGATTAACACCGGGGAGCTGTTTTTT	CASSLRINTGELFF
.	.	TRBV7-8	TRBJ2-6	TGTGCCAGCAGCCCCGTCTGGGGTTCGGGGGCCAACGTCCTGACTTTC	CASSPVWGSGANVLTF
.	.	TRBV29-1	TRBJ2-1	TGCAGCGTTCCGATTAGCGGCTCCTACAATGAGCAGTTCTTC	CSVPISGSYNEQFF
.	.	TRBV7-2	TRBJ2-2	TGTGCCAGCAGTTACCGGGACTTGAACACCGGGGAGCTGTTTTTT	CASSYRDLNTGELFF
.	.	TRBV6-5	TRBJ1-6	TGTGCCAGCAGTTACTCCCGCGGGGCTTCACCCCTCCACTTT	CASSYSRGASPLHF
.	.	TRBV27	TRBJ1-2	TGTGCCAGCAGATCGGAAGGGAGGAACGGCTACACCTTC	CASRSEGRNGYTF
.	.	TRBV10-2	TRBJ1-4	TGCGCCAGCAGTGAGTTGGGGACGGTGGCAGTAGCTAATGAAAAACTGTTTTTT	CASSELGTVAVANEKLFF
.	.	TRBV10-3	TRBJ1-1	TGTGCCATCCGGGATTTTGGGGCCCAAATGAACACTGAAGCTTTCTTT	CAIRDFGAQMNTEAFF
.	.	TRBV6-2/TRBV6-3	TRBJ2-7	TGTGCCAGCAGCCCACTGGGGGCGCAATTCTACGAGCAGTACTTC	CASSPLGAQFYEQYF
TRBD1	.	TRBV28	TRBJ1-3	TGTGCCAGCAGTTACGACAGGGGGGGAAACACCATATATTTT	CASSYDRGGNTIYF
.	.	TRBV7-2	TRBJ2-7	TGTGCCAGCAGCTTAGTGGACTCTCTAAGGGGGGAGCAGTACTTC	CASSLVDSLRGEQYF
.	.	TRBV20-1	TRBJ2-4	TGCAGTGCTATTGACAGGGAGGTTGCCAAAAACATTCAGTACTTC	CSAIDREVAKNIQYF
.	few	TRBV7-2	TRBJ1-1	TGTGCCAGCAGCTTACTAGCCGGCCCGAACACTGAAGCTTTCTTT	CASSLLAGPNTEAFF
.	.	TRBV2	TRBJ1-1	TGTGCCAGCGCTATAGACGTTAACACTGAAGCTTTCTTT	CASAIDVNTEAFF
.	.	TRBV15	TRBJ1-5	TGTGCCACCAGCAGAAGCTCCGGGACACCGTATTCGGCCCAGCATTTT	CATSRSSGTPYSAQHF
.	.	TRBV7-6	TRBJ2-4	TGTGCCAGCAGCTTAGGGCGACGCTTC	CASSLGRRF
.	.	TRBV15	TRBJ1-4	TGTGCCACCAGCAGAGTGGGTTCAACTAATGAAAAACTGTTTTTT	CATSRVGSTNEKLFF
.	.	TRBV19	TRBJ2-1	TGTGCCAGCCAGAGGGGAGTGCCAAGCTCCTACAATGAGCAGTTCTTC	CASQRGVPSSYNEQFF
.	.	TRBV7-6	TRBJ1-2	TGTGCCAGCAGCTTAGATACAGGGCCGTATGGCTACACCTTC	CASSLDTGPYGYTF
.	.	TRBV6-6	TRBJ1-5	TGTGCCAGCAGTTATGCGGAGCAGCCCCAGCATTTT	CASSYAEQPQHF
TRBD1	.	TRBV11-2	TRBJ1-1	TGTGCCAGCAGCTTAGTAGGGACAGGAGTGACTGAAGCTTTCTTT	CASSLVGTGVTEAFF
TRBD1	.	TRBV7-2	TRBJ2-5	TGTGCCAGCAGCCTCCTCAGGGGGCATGAAGGAGAGACCCAGTACTTC	CASSLLRGHEGETQYF
.	.	TRBV30	TRBJ1-5	TGTGCTTATGATACAGGGCTGGGCAATCAGCCCCAGCATTTT	CAYDTGLGNQPQHF
TRBD1	.	TRBV5-1	TRBJ1-2	TGCGCCAGCAGCTCAATAGGACAGGACTTCAAACTCTATGGCTACACCTTC	CASSSIGQDFKLYGYTF
TRBD1	.	TRBV10-2	TRBJ2-2	TGCGCCAGCAGGGACAGGGGACGGGAGCTGTTTTTT	CASRDRGRELFF
.	once	TRBV5-1	TRBJ1-5	TGCGCCAGCAGCCTCCAGCCAAATAGCAATCAGCCCCAGCATTTT	CASSLQPNSNQPQHF
TRBD1	.	TRBV4-3	TRBJ1-2	TGCGCCAGCAGCCAAGAGCTCCAGGGGGCCTATGGCTACACCTTC	CASSQELQGAYGYTF
.	.	TRBV12-3/TRBV12-4	TRBJ2-5	TGTGCCAGCAGTTTGGAAGTTCGGGAGACCCAGTACTTC	CASSLEVRETQYF
.	.	TRBV11-2	TRBJ1-4	TGTGCCAGCAGCTTAGAATGGGGAAGGGATGAAAAACTGTTTTTT	CASSLEWGRDEKLFF